The clone carrying this T cell receptor beta chain was observed a handful of times. As yet, its antigen is unknown. Looked up from germline, CDR1 is SGHTA and CDR2 is FQGNSA. CDR3 length: 15 amino acids. Trimming stripped 0 bases from V and 5 bases from J, with 13 bases between. This entry is derived from a study of beta chain features in type 1 diabetes. Study summary: Healthy donors and patients showed comparable age, gender and cell yields. Study results and caveats: Moderately but significantly shorter TCRB CDR3s were found in Type 1 diabetes patients in all four CD4+ subsets. Reads derived from cDNA could over-represent cells showing high TCR expression.

One heparinised blood draw averaging roughly 100 mL was given by each donor. Isolated RNA was reverse transcribed in full, so expressed TCRB transcripts were sequenced. Approximately 3.5 million reads was the average for naive, central memory and regulatory T cell samples. Here immunoSEQ multiplex PCR was the method, and the copy in TCRdb shows in-frame clones only, minus some. The sample consists of under 400,000 clones, roughly 12% of them appearing once. The sequence derives from a woman under 30 with type 1 diabetes. The chain is built from TRBV7-2 and TRBJ2-5; D unresolved. The sample was naive CD4+ T cells from blood. CDR3 region: CASSLAGLGAETQYF. The CDR3 region has the DNA TGTGCCAGCAGCTTAGCCGGTTTGGGCGCCGAGACCCAGTACTTC.